This TCR beta chain emerged from a study of blood T cell repertoires in COVID-19. Some clones are missing from TCRdb's copy, which holds only in-frame ones; the method was immunoSEQ multiplex PCR. The sample lists 25,000 to 35,000 clones; over 80% were seen once. The sequenced material came from peripheral blood. The TCR was taken from a human donor with active COVID-19. The donor label of this sample is uncertain.

The CDR3 spells CSASPADSYEQYF. In DNA form, the CDR3 reads TGCAGTGCTAGTCCGGCGGACTCCTACGAGCAGTACTTC. This chain connects TRBV20-1 to TRBJ2-7; D gene uncertain. Germline V gene data show CDR1 as DFQATT and CDR2 as SNEGSKA (reference sequence). The CDR3 runs to 13 residues. V lost 3 bases to trimming and J lost 0 bases, with 9 bases between them.